The 15 T cell receptor beta chains reported below all come from one sample, sequenced in a study of T cell responses to AZD1222 COVID-19 vaccine (dated by TCRdb to the early 2020s). Libraries were built with the immunoSEQ multiplex PCR assay. TCRdb stores this immuneACCESS table with in-frame sequences only. Part of the clones is absent; in the studies checked, under half of the shortfall reflects unresolved V genes, and no reason is known for the rest. The sample table contains roughly 140,000 clones; only one count was recorded for roughly 91% of them. The ten top clones hold about 1.9% of the sample. The time point label corresponds to: baseline before first vaccination. Material: peripheral blood, obtained on day 0 of AZD1222 vaccination. These receptor sequences come from an adult in good health.

The chain is built from TRBV19 and TRBJ2-1; D is uncertain. The V and J ends lost 8 bases and 0 bases respectively, with 11 bases between them. CDR3 length: 14 amino acids. Germline V gives CDR1 LNHDA, CDR2 SQIVND (reference sequence). The CDR3 reads CASGQFVSYNEQFF. CDR3 DNA: TGTGCCAGTGGTCAGTTTGTCTCCTACAATGAGCAGTTCTTC.

The chain couples TRBV6-5 to TRBJ1-4; D possibly corresponds to TRBD1 (5 bases). Per the germline V gene, CDR1 is MNHEY and CDR2 is SVGAGI. This CDR3 comprises 15 residues. Trimming left V 6 bases short and J 10 bases short, with 21 bases between. CDR3 in amino acids: CASRILDPGGGKLFF. The CDR3 DNA reads as TGTGCCAGCAGAATTCTAGACCCCGGGGGTGGAAAACTGTTTTTT.

V gene TRBV29-1 combines with J gene TRBJ2-2, with D tentatively TRBD2 (6 bases). Germline assignment: CDR1 SQVTM and CDR2 ANQGSEA. Trimming cost V 7 bases and J 1 base, with 13 bases left between them. This CDR3 spans 14 amino acids. The CDR3 protein is CSAKLALNTGELFF. The DNA for the CDR3 is TGCAGCGCTAAACTAGCCCTGAACACCGGGGAGCTGTTTTTT.

This clone was picked up one time. This sequence joins TRBV7-9 and TRBJ1-1; D ambiguous. CDR3 size: 15 residues. V was clipped by 3 bases and J by 1 base, with 12 bases between them. From germline, CDR1 is SEHNR and CDR2 FQNEAQ (reference sequence). The DNA for the CDR3 is TGTGCCAGCAGCTTCCTGGACCTTAAGAACACTGAAGCTTTCTTT. This gives the protein CASSFLDLKNTEAFF. Drawing the rest from reference TRBV7-9 and TRBJ1-1, the complete variable domain is DTGVSQNPRHKITKRGQNVTFRCDPISEHNRLYWYRQTLGQGPEFLTYFQNEAQLEKSRLLSDRFSAERPKGSFSTLEIQRTEQGDSAMYLCASSFLDLKNTEAFFGQGTRLTVV.

This clone was observed a single time. J is TRBJ1-3 and V is TRBV7-6; perhaps TRBD1 as D (5 bases). CDR3 length: 17 residues. The germline V gene has CDR1 SGHVS and CDR2 FNYEAQ. The ends were cut back, 3 bases at V and 2 bases at J, with 17 bases in the middle. In DNA form, the CDR3 reads TGTGCCAGCAGCTTGGGGGGAGGCCGAGGCACTGGAAACACCATATATTTT. It encodes CASSLGGGRGTGNTIYF. The full variable domain, rest sourced from reference TRBV7-6 and TRBJ1-3, is GAGVSQSPRYKVTKRGQDVALRCDPISGHVSLYWYRQALGQGPEFLTYFNYEAQQDKSGLPNDRFSAERPEGSISTLTIQRTEQRDSAMYRCASSLGGGRGTGNTIYFGEGSWLTVV.

The chain recombines TRBV28 with TRBJ2-1, with 10 nucleotides matching TRBD2. The CDR3 covers 14 residues. After removal of 8 bases from V and 9 bases from J, the junction contained 10 bases not matched to a gene. The germline V gene has CDR1 MDHEN and CDR2 SYDVKM. The CDR3 sequence is CASGLAGVRSEQFF. The CDR3 nucleotides read TGTGCCAGCGGGCTAGCGGGAGTACGAAGTGAGCAGTTCTTC.

This clone was counted a single time. The chain is built from TRBV20-1 and TRBJ1-2; D is ambiguous. The CDR3 runs 11 residues. In germline, CDR1 is DFQATT, CDR2 SNEGSKA (reference sequence). Trimming shortened V by 5 bases and J by 4 bases, and 8 bases separated the two germline ends. This chain's CDR3 is CSASGGYGYTF. For the CDR3, the DNA is TGCAGTGCTTCGGGAGGCTATGGCTACACCTTC.

The J gene is TRBJ2-1, the V gene TRBV5-1; TRBD2 aligns across 7 bases. V lost 6 bases to trimming and J lost 1 base; unmatched junction nucleotides: 7. CDR1 and CDR2 from the germline V gene are SGHRS and YFSETQ. This CDR3 has 15 residues. The CDR3 DNA reads TGCGCCAGCACGAGGGAGGGTGCATCCTACAATGAGCAGTTCTTC. Translating gives CASTREGASYNEQFF. The complete variable domain, with remaining parts taken from reference TRBV5-1 and TRBJ2-1, reads KAGVTQTPRYLIKTRGQQVTLSCSPISGHRSVSWYQQTPGQGLQFLFEYFSETQRNKGNFPGRFSGRQFSNSRSEMNVSTLELGDSALYLCASTREGASYNEQFFGPGTRLTVL.

The V gene is TRBV19, the J gene TRBJ1-2; the match to TRBD1 covers 9 bases. The V gene's germline CDR1 is LNHDA and CDR2 SQIVND (reference sequence). V lost 6 bases to trimming and J lost 4 bases; unmatched junction nucleotides: 12. This CDR3 is built from 16 residues. CDR3 protein: CASRPTGTGIGYGYTF. The CDR3 coding sequence is TGTGCCAGTAGACCTACCGGGACAGGGATCGGCTATGGCTACACCTTC.

V usage is TRBV30 and J usage is TRBJ1-5; TRBD1 matches 7 bases. Germline trimming cut 2 bases from V and 4 bases from J; bases unmatched to any gene: 8. Germline lookup yields CDR1 GTSNPN and CDR2 SVGIG (reference sequence). The CDR3 is 15 amino acids. Here the CDR3 reads CAWSQGELANQPQHF. Here the CDR3 DNA reads TGTGCCTGGAGTCAGGGGGAATTAGCAAATCAGCCCCAGCATTTT.

The genes are TRBV6-5 and TRBJ2-7, with 11 bases fitting TRBD2. Unmatched junction bases numbered 5, after V lost 6 bases and J lost 1 base. The CDR3 runs 15 residues. Germline assignment: CDR1 MNHEY and CDR2 SVGAGI. The CDR3 loop reads CASRALAGASYEQYF. CDR3 DNA sequence: TGTGCCAGCAGGGCACTAGCGGGAGCGTCCTACGAGCAGTACTTC.

The chain joins TRBV7-3 to TRBJ2-1; the D gene is possibly TRBD1 (6 bases). The CDR3 length is 16 residues. Per germline, CDR1 SGHTA and CDR2 FQGTGA. Trimming stripped 2 bases from V and 7 bases from J, with 18 bases between. The CDR3 region is CASSLYRTAEKNEQFF. CDR3 nucleotides: TGTGCCAGCAGCTTATATAGGACAGCCGAAAAGAATGAGCAGTTCTTC.

The chain recombines TRBV27 with TRBJ2-3; D not resolved. V lost 5 bases, J lost 6 bases, and 15 bases lay in between. The CDR3 extends over 14 amino acids. Germline V gene lookup returns CDR1 MNHEY and CDR2 SMNVEV (reference sequence). CDR3 nucleotide sequence: TGTGCCAGCAGTCCTTCACCCGCCCCGGATACGCAGTATTTT. The encoded protein is CASSPSPAPDTQYF.

This chain links TRBV18 with TRBJ1-4; 7 nucleotides line up with TRBD1. Per the germline V gene, CDR1 is KGHSH and CDR2 is LQKENI. The CDR3 loop spans 17 amino acids. V shed 3 bases, J shed 0 bases, and the junction held 7 bases outside the gene matches. Here the CDR3 DNA reads TGTGCCAGCTCACCGGGACAGCCAACTTCAACTAATGAAAAACTGTTTTTT. Protein product: CASSPGQPTSTNEKLFF.

V is TRBV18 and J is TRBJ1-3; D is undetermined. The CDR3 extends over 17 amino acids. V was trimmed by 5 bases and J by 0 bases, leaving 17 bases between them. Germline V gene lookup returns CDR1 KGHSH and CDR2 LQKENI. In DNA form, the CDR3 reads TGTGCCAGCTCATCCTCTGACCTTCCGAGCTCTGGAAACACCATATATTTT. As protein: CASSSSDLPSSGNTIYF.